The rows below give T cell receptor beta chains drawn from one sample of a study of shared clonotypes between healthy human individuals. The method was immunoSEQ multiplex PCR; TCRdb's version includes in-frame clones alone and lacks a portion of them. The sample records 1.5 million to 2.5 million clones, less than 95% being singletons. Sequencing input: naive CD8+ T cells sorted from blood. Receptors originate from a man between 18 and 35 years old in good health. Each CDR3 is given without its conserved first and last residue.

v_gene: TRBV4-1
CDR3aa: ASSQFQGLAGNTIY

v_gene: TRBV12-5
CDR3aa: ASGLTGWGETQY

v_gene: TRBV27
CDR3aa: ASSLLAGAGNEQF

v_gene: TRBV27
CDR3aa: ASSYRQGNQPQH

v_gene: TRBV10-3
CDR3aa: AISDPGQVDTEAF

v_gene: TRBV4-1
CDR3aa: ASTHGPGENTGELF

v_gene: TRBV5-1
CDR3aa: ASSLDAGESTDTQY

v_gene: TRBV5-1
CDR3aa: ASSSRVGTEAF

v_gene: TRBV13
CDR3aa: ASSQGQGVQPQH

v_gene: TRBV7-8
CDR3aa: ASSLDVNEQF

v_gene: TRBV6-5
CDR3aa: ASSYFPGADEQY

v_gene: TRBV11-2
CDR3aa: ASGAGELF

v_gene: TRBV2
CDR3aa: SSKRGFDTQY

v_gene: TRBV30
CDR3aa: AWTEDYYEQY

v_gene: TRBV5-6
CDR3aa: ASSLHYNSPLH

v_gene: TRBV27
CDR3aa: ASRTGGNEQF

v_gene: TRBV19
CDR3aa: ASSIREFESPLH

v_gene: TRBV5-1
CDR3aa: ASSLPGQNTGELF

v_gene: TRBV30
CDR3aa: AWKDRGPIQPQH

v_gene: TRBV11-2
CDR3aa: ASRYTSGGNNEQF

v_gene: TRBV27
CDR3aa: ASSLGGPMNTEAF

v_gene: TRBV19
CDR3aa: ASSLQGISPYEQY

v_gene: TRBV9
CDR3aa: ASSGARRGRELF

v_gene: TRBV4-3
CDR3aa: ASSQETSGIFEQF

v_gene: TRBV9
CDR3aa: ASSGGTGAGNTIY

v_gene: TRBV28
CDR3aa: ASSPWGAGGPYEQY

v_gene: TRBV19
CDR3aa: ASSIDREARTEAF

v_gene: TRBV7-7
CDR3aa: ASSLGRGYEQY

v_gene: TRBV5-4
CDR3aa: ASSSGPGQGTATNEKLF

v_gene: TRBV7-2
CDR3aa: ASSSGPGGLYEQY

v_gene: TRBV11-2
CDR3aa: ASSLDHGYEQY

v_gene: TRBV15
CDR3aa: ATSGSDGPYGYT

v_gene: TRBV5-6
CDR3aa: ASSFGTGGPEAF

v_gene: TRBV27
CDR3aa: ASSHTSGGLYNEQF

v_gene: TRBV5-1
CDR3aa: ASSLAGEVSNTEAF

v_gene: TRBV27
CDR3aa: ASSLPPPSNEQF

v_gene: TRBV13
CDR3aa: ASSFRNTEAF

v_gene: TRBV27
CDR3aa: ASSPLAGEQY

v_gene: TRBV4-1
CDR3aa: ASSRPGQGDTEQF

v_gene: TRBV7-7
CDR3aa: ASSHVAGATQY

v_gene: TRBV27
CDR3aa: ASSSLTSTDTQY

v_gene: TRBV11-2
CDR3aa: ASSLDPYLNYGYT

v_gene: TRBV9
CDR3aa: ASSPSGSDTGELF

v_gene: TRBV5-6
CDR3aa: ASSWGDTVYEQY

v_gene: TRBV25-1
CDR3aa: ATWNNEQF

v_gene: TRBV10-3
CDR3aa: AISESTRDIPYNEQF

v_gene: TRBV6-4
CDR3aa: AGEGRQETQY

v_gene: TRBV7-9
CDR3aa: ATGRPRDTDTQY